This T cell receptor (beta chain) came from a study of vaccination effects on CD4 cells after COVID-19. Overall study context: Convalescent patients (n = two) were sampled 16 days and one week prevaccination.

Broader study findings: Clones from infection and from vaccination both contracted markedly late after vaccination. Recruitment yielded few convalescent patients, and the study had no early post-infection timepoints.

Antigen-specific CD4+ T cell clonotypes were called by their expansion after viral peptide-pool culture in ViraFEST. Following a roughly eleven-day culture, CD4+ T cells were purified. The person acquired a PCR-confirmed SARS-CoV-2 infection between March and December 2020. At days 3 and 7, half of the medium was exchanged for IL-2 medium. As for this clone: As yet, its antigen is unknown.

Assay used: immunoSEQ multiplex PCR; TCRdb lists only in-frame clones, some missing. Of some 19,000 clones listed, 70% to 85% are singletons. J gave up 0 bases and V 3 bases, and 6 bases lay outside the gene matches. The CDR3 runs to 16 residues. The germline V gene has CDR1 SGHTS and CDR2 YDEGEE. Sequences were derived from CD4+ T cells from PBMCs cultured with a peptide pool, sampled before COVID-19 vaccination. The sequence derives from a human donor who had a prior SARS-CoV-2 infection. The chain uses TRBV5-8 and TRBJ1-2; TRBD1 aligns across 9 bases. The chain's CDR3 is CASSSGQGRANYGYTF. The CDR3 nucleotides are TGTGCCAGCAGCTCGGGACAGGGCCGAGCTAACTATGGCTACACCTTC. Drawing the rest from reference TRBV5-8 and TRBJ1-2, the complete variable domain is EAGVTQSPTHLIKTRGQQATLRCSPISGHTSVYWYQQALGLGLQFLLWYDEGEERNRGNFPPRFSGRQFPNYSSELNVNALELEDSALYLCASSSGQGRANYGYTFGSGTRLTVV.